The source of this T cell receptor (beta chain) is a study of blood T cell repertoires in COVID-19. Study in general: Acute and convalescent COVID-19 samples came from the United States, Italy and Spain.

Authors' analysis steps: Amplification with reference gene primers provided the estimates of nucleated cell counts. TCRdb's table, derived via immunoSEQ multiplex PCR, lists solely in-frame clones and lacks some. That table is the source of V, J and clone size, and D and trimming were worked out from the DNA. Among about 190,000 clones listed, about three quarters were seen once. The V end was cut by 0 bases, the J end by 1 base, with 11 bases between. The CDR3 spans 17 residues. In germline, CDR1 is SGHRS, CDR2 YFSETQ. The specimen sequenced was peripheral blood. The TCR sequence derives from a woman aged 80 or older with active or convalescent COVID-19. The chain couples TRBV5-1 to TRBJ2-6, with unresolved D. CDR3 bases: TGCGCCAGCAGCTTGGTTGTCCCCGGGTCTGGGGCCAACGTCCTGACTTTC. Its protein is CASSLVVPGSGANVLTF.